The source of this TCR beta chain is a study of T cells in localized non-small cell lung cancer. This clone was seen only a few times. TCRdb's table, derived via immunoSEQ multiplex PCR, lists solely in-frame clones and lacks some. The data contain about 1,400 clones, 15% to 20% of them seen just once; the ten biggest clones take up roughly an eighth. CDR1 is MNHNS and CDR2 is SASEGT in the germline V gene. V was cut by 1 base and J by 5 bases, with 14 bases left in between. This CDR3 has 15 amino acids. The chain employs TRBV6-1 and TRBJ1-2; the D is unclear. The sequence was obtained from a woman aged 35 to 69 with stage II lung adenocarcinoma. The sequencing here drew on normal lung tissue next to the tumor, taken before any cancer treatment. CDR3 region: CASSEVLGQMYGYTF. The DNA of the CDR3 is TGTGCCAGCAGTGAAGTTCTCGGGCAGATGTATGGCTACACCTTC.